A selection of T cell receptor beta chains follows, all from one sample in a study of blood T cells in healthy people across ages. TCRdb re-called the 5' RACE reads with MiXCR, one entry per CDR3 protein. The sample lists about 1 million distinct CDR3 sequences; approximately 26% were seen once. These sequences were also reported in another study, on T cells of mothers and their children.

The material sequenced was blood. These receptors originate from a girl aged 2-15 years in good health. Both conserved end residues are part of each CDR3. The order of the fields is J gene, V gene, D gene, clone size, CDR3 DNA, CDR3 protein. A D gene is named only where the DNA matches it firmly. A clone size is listed for some rows: how often the clone was seen (once, few, many), or a class if it is expanded.

j_gene: TRBJ1-3; v_gene: TRBV7-2; d_gene: .; abundance: .; CDR3nt: TGTGCCAGCAGCTTAGAGGTTTCTGGGGCCGGAAACACCATATATTTT; CDR3aa: CASSLEVSGAGNTIYF
j_gene: TRBJ2-1; v_gene: TRBV28; d_gene: .; abundance: once; CDR3nt: TGTGCCAGCAGTCAAATAGCCTTAGGTTACAATGAGCAGTTCTTC; CDR3aa: CASSQIALGYNEQFF
j_gene: TRBJ1-2; v_gene: TRBV7-9; d_gene: .; abundance: .; CDR3nt: TGTGCCAGCAGCTTAGCAAGTACAGGTTCCCACTATGGCTACACCTTC; CDR3aa: CASSLASTGSHYGYTF
j_gene: TRBJ2-5; v_gene: TRBV25-1; d_gene: TRBD2; abundance: .; CDR3nt: TGTGCCAGCAGTGAATCCCTAGCGGGAGTGAAGGAGCAGTACTTC; CDR3aa: CASSESLAGVKEQYF
j_gene: TRBJ2-1; v_gene: TRBV4-1; d_gene: TRBD2; abundance: .; CDR3nt: TGCGCCAGCAGCCAAGAGAGGAGCGGACTAGCGGGAAAAGAGCAGTTCTTC; CDR3aa: CASSQERSGLAGKEQFF
j_gene: TRBJ2-7; v_gene: TRBV20-1; d_gene: TRBD2; abundance: few; CDR3nt: TGCAGTATCGGGGAGACTAGCATCGACGAGCAGTACTTC; CDR3aa: CSIGETSIDEQYF
j_gene: TRBJ1-2; v_gene: TRBV24-1; d_gene: .; abundance: .; CDR3nt: TGTGCCACTGGTGGCGGAGACTATGGCTACACCTTC; CDR3aa: CATGGGDYGYTF
j_gene: TRBJ2-7; v_gene: TRBV28; d_gene: TRBD1; abundance: few; CDR3nt: TGTGCCAGCAGATCCGGGGACAGGGGGTACGAGCAGTACTTC; CDR3aa: CASRSGDRGYEQYF
j_gene: TRBJ2-5; v_gene: TRBV12-3/TRBV12-4; d_gene: .; abundance: few; CDR3nt: TGTGCCAGCACCACCCGGGACTTCCAAGAGACCCAGTACTTC; CDR3aa: CASTTRDFQETQYF
j_gene: TRBJ2-3; v_gene: TRBV20-1; d_gene: .; abundance: .; CDR3nt: TGCAGTGCTAGTCAGCTCGCTAGCAGGCCAGATACGCAGTATTTT; CDR3aa: CSASQLASRPDTQYF
j_gene: TRBJ2-7; v_gene: TRBV27; d_gene: TRBD1; abundance: once; CDR3nt: TGTGCCAGCAGGGGACTGACAGGGGTAACCTACGAGCAGTACTTC; CDR3aa: CASRGLTGVTYEQYF
j_gene: TRBJ2-5; v_gene: TRBV27; d_gene: .; abundance: .; CDR3nt: TGTGCCAGCCAATCCGACGGAGAGACCCAGTACTTC; CDR3aa: CASQSDGETQYF
j_gene: TRBJ2-5; v_gene: TRBV12-3/TRBV12-4; d_gene: .; abundance: few; CDR3nt: TGTGCCAGCAGCACCACAGGAACCGCGGAGCAGTACTTC; CDR3aa: CASSTTGTAEQYF
j_gene: TRBJ2-1; v_gene: TRBV28; d_gene: .; abundance: .; CDR3nt: TGTGCCAGCAGTTTAGGGGCAGTGGGCCAGGATGAGCAGTTCTTC; CDR3aa: CASSLGAVGQDEQFF
j_gene: TRBJ2-5; v_gene: TRBV7-9; d_gene: .; abundance: .; CDR3nt: TGTGCCAGCAGCTTACCTCACAAGGAGACCCAGTACTTC; CDR3aa: CASSLPHKETQYF
j_gene: TRBJ2-1; v_gene: TRBV29-1; d_gene: TRBD2; abundance: .; CDR3nt: TGCAGCGTTGAAGAGTATCTAGCGGGGGGGACCAATGAGCAGTTCTTC; CDR3aa: CSVEEYLAGGTNEQFF
j_gene: TRBJ1-2; v_gene: TRBV27; d_gene: TRBD1; abundance: .; CDR3nt: TGTGCCAGCAGCGCCCAACAGGGGTGGGACTATGGCTACACCTTC; CDR3aa: CASSAQQGWDYGYTF
j_gene: TRBJ2-5; v_gene: TRBV27; d_gene: .; abundance: few; CDR3nt: TGTGCCAGCAGTTTATTTCTTGGGCCGGAGAAGGAGACCCAGTACTTC; CDR3aa: CASSLFLGPEKETQYF
j_gene: TRBJ1-1; v_gene: TRBV28; d_gene: .; abundance: .; CDR3nt: TGTGCCAGCAGTCAAAACAGGATGGGGGAAGATAATACTGAAGCTTTCTTT; CDR3aa: CASSQNRMGEDNTEAFF
j_gene: TRBJ2-2; v_gene: TRBV7-7; d_gene: TRBD2; abundance: few; CDR3nt: TGTGCTAGCAGCCCAGCGGGAGCTTTAAATGTCGGGGAGCTGTTTTTT; CDR3aa: CASSPAGALNVGELFF
j_gene: TRBJ1-3; v_gene: TRBV12-3/TRBV12-4; d_gene: TRBD1; abundance: .; CDR3nt: TGTGCCAGCAGCTCGACAGGGGTCGCTAACTCTGGAAACACCATATATTTT; CDR3aa: CASSSTGVANSGNTIYF
j_gene: TRBJ2-4; v_gene: TRBV2; d_gene: .; abundance: few; CDR3nt: TGTGCCAGCAGTGAACGACAGACCCCGGGACCTCAGTACTTC; CDR3aa: CASSERQTPGPQYF
j_gene: TRBJ2-3; v_gene: TRBV2; d_gene: .; abundance: .; CDR3nt: TGTGCCAGCAGTTGGGCCAGGGGAGCAGATACGCAGTATTTT; CDR3aa: CASSWARGADTQYF
j_gene: TRBJ2-5; v_gene: TRBV29-1; d_gene: TRBD2; abundance: many; CDR3nt: TGCAGCGTTGAAGATTTCGCGGGGGAATCAGAGACCCAGTACTTC; CDR3aa: CSVEDFAGESETQYF
j_gene: TRBJ2-2; v_gene: TRBV11-2; d_gene: .; abundance: many; CDR3nt: TGTGCCAGCAGCTTGTCCGGGGGATTCACCGGGGAGCTGTTTTTT; CDR3aa: CASSLSGGFTGELFF
j_gene: TRBJ2-3; v_gene: TRBV4-3; d_gene: .; abundance: .; CDR3nt: TGCGCCAGCAGCCGTAGAGCGGTGCTACCGCCCGATACGCAGTATTTT; CDR3aa: CASSRRAVLPPDTQYF
j_gene: TRBJ1-1; v_gene: TRBV7-9; d_gene: .; abundance: few; CDR3nt: TGTGCCAGCGGTTCTGACCGGGGTTTGAACACTGAAGCTTTCTTT; CDR3aa: CASGSDRGLNTEAFF
j_gene: TRBJ1-4; v_gene: TRBV29-1; d_gene: .; abundance: .; CDR3nt: TGCAGCGTGTGGGGGGGGGCAGAACTGTTTTTT; CDR3aa: CSVWGGAELFF
j_gene: TRBJ1-2; v_gene: TRBV20-1; d_gene: .; abundance: few; CDR3nt: TGCAGTGCCATTCCCCCCACCTATGGCTACACCTTC; CDR3aa: CSAIPPTYGYTF
j_gene: TRBJ2-2; v_gene: TRBV12-3/TRBV12-4; d_gene: .; abundance: few; CDR3nt: TGTGCCAGCAGCCCCACCAACAGGGTGCGGGTTGACACCGGGGAGCTGTTTTTT; CDR3aa: CASSPTNRVRVDTGELFF
j_gene: TRBJ1-1; v_gene: TRBV20-1; d_gene: .; abundance: .; CDR3nt: TGCAGTGCTATAGTCAGGGGAGGCACTGAAACTTTCTTT; CDR3aa: CSAIVRGGTETFF
j_gene: TRBJ1-2; v_gene: TRBV29-1; d_gene: .; abundance: few; CDR3nt: TGCAGCGTTTCGGAGGCTTTGCGAGGTGGCTACACCTTC; CDR3aa: CSVSEALRGGYTF
j_gene: TRBJ1-2; v_gene: TRBV11-2; d_gene: TRBD1; abundance: .; CDR3nt: TGTGCCAGCAGCTTAGAGCCCGGGACAGATTATGGCTACACCTTC; CDR3aa: CASSLEPGTDYGYTF
j_gene: TRBJ2-1; v_gene: TRBV20-1; d_gene: .; abundance: few; CDR3nt: TGCAGTGCTACCCAGGGCCATGAGCAGTTCTTC; CDR3aa: CSATQGHEQFF
j_gene: TRBJ2-2; v_gene: TRBV15; d_gene: .; abundance: .; CDR3nt: TGTGCCACCAGCATAAAGAACACCGGGGAGCTGTTTTTT; CDR3aa: CATSIKNTGELFF
j_gene: TRBJ1-1; v_gene: TRBV12-3/TRBV12-4; d_gene: .; abundance: .; CDR3nt: TGTGCCAGCAACCAATCAGGTGGACGGTCGATAGAAGCTTTCTTT; CDR3aa: CASNQSGGRSIEAFF
j_gene: TRBJ2-2; v_gene: TRBV5-1; d_gene: TRBD1; abundance: .; CDR3nt: TGCGCCAGCAGCGGGGGACAGGCCGCGAACACCGGGGAGCTGTTTTTT; CDR3aa: CASSGGQAANTGELFF
j_gene: TRBJ2-3; v_gene: TRBV4-1; d_gene: .; abundance: few; CDR3nt: TGCGCCAGCAGCCAAGACAGCAACCCCCCAGATACGCAGTATTTT; CDR3aa: CASSQDSNPPDTQYF
j_gene: TRBJ2-3; v_gene: TRBV6-2/TRBV6-3; d_gene: .; abundance: few; CDR3nt: TGTGCCAGCACCACAAGGGCGATAGATACGCAGTATTTT; CDR3aa: CASTTRAIDTQYF
j_gene: TRBJ2-7; v_gene: TRBV3-1; d_gene: .; abundance: few; CDR3nt: TGTGCCAGCAGCCCCTCTGGGGCCGATTACTACGAGCAGTACTTC; CDR3aa: CASSPSGADYYEQYF
j_gene: TRBJ2-1; v_gene: TRBV29-1; d_gene: TRBD2; abundance: .; CDR3nt: TGCAGCGCGGGCCCAGCGGGGGCCAATGAGCAGTTCTTC; CDR3aa: CSAGPAGANEQFF
j_gene: TRBJ2-5; v_gene: TRBV6-6; d_gene: .; abundance: few; CDR3nt: TGTGCCAGCAGTTACGGTCTTCTCGAGACCCAGTACTTC; CDR3aa: CASSYGLLETQYF
j_gene: TRBJ2-1; v_gene: TRBV3-1; d_gene: TRBD1; abundance: .; CDR3nt: TGTGCCAGCAGCGAACATTCCGGGACAGGGTTCCGCAATGAGCAGTTCTTC; CDR3aa: CASSEHSGTGFRNEQFF
j_gene: TRBJ2-5; v_gene: TRBV7-2; d_gene: TRBD2; abundance: .; CDR3nt: TGTGCCAGCAGCTTACGAGGGTGGGGGGGCCAAGAGACCCAGTACTTC; CDR3aa: CASSLRGWGGQETQYF
j_gene: TRBJ1-2; v_gene: TRBV6-5; d_gene: .; abundance: .; CDR3nt: TGTGCCAGCAGGAAGTTGGGCTATGGCTACACCTTC; CDR3aa: CASRKLGYGYTF
j_gene: TRBJ1-5; v_gene: TRBV3-1; d_gene: .; abundance: few; CDR3nt: TGTGCCAGCAGCCAAAGTATGGGCCAGCCCCAGCATTTT; CDR3aa: CASSQSMGQPQHF
j_gene: TRBJ2-7; v_gene: TRBV2; d_gene: .; abundance: .; CDR3nt: TGTGCCAGCAGGAACGGGGCCTCCTACGAGCAGTACTTC; CDR3aa: CASRNGASYEQYF
j_gene: TRBJ1-1; v_gene: TRBV13; d_gene: .; abundance: .; CDR3nt: TGTGCCAGCAGCTCTCTGGGGGGGAGGGCTTTCTTT; CDR3aa: CASSSLGGRAFF
j_gene: TRBJ1-2; v_gene: TRBV4-2; d_gene: .; abundance: .; CDR3nt: TGTGCCAGCAGCTCAACGCCTCGGGGCTATGGCTACACCTTC; CDR3aa: CASSSTPRGYGYTF
j_gene: TRBJ2-1; v_gene: TRBV5-1; d_gene: .; abundance: .; CDR3nt: TGCGCCAGCAGCTTCCGGGACCTGGGGTCCAATGAGCAGTTCTTC; CDR3aa: CASSFRDLGSNEQFF
j_gene: TRBJ2-7; v_gene: TRBV3-1; d_gene: .; abundance: .; CDR3nt: TGTGCCAGCAGCCAAGAAGGGGGAGGCGACGCCTACGAGCAGTACTTC; CDR3aa: CASSQEGGGDAYEQYF
j_gene: TRBJ2-5; v_gene: TRBV7-2; d_gene: TRBD2; abundance: .; CDR3nt: TGTGCCAGCAGCCCCGGACTAGCGGGGTACCAAGAGACCCAGTACTTC; CDR3aa: CASSPGLAGYQETQYF
j_gene: TRBJ1-5; v_gene: TRBV6-2/TRBV6-3; d_gene: TRBD1; abundance: .; CDR3nt: TGTGCCAGCAGTTTCAGGGGGCTTGGCAATCAGCCCCAGCATTTT; CDR3aa: CASSFRGLGNQPQHF
j_gene: TRBJ2-7; v_gene: TRBV27; d_gene: .; abundance: .; CDR3nt: TGTGCCAGCAGTTACGGGGAATACTACGAGCAGTACTTC; CDR3aa: CASSYGEYYEQYF
j_gene: TRBJ2-1; v_gene: TRBV5-1; d_gene: .; abundance: .; CDR3nt: TGCGCCGGCAGCTTGTGGGCCCCCGGGACCCCTCAGAATGAGCAGTTCTTC; CDR3aa: CAGSLWAPGTPQNEQFF
j_gene: TRBJ2-7; v_gene: TRBV6-1; d_gene: TRBD1; abundance: .; CDR3nt: TGTGCCAGCAGTGGAACCGGGACAGGGTTCTCCTACGAGCAGTACTTC; CDR3aa: CASSGTGTGFSYEQYF
j_gene: TRBJ1-2; v_gene: TRBV11-2; d_gene: .; abundance: .; CDR3nt: TGTGCCAGCACCCCTATGAGGGTTTATGGCTACACCTTC; CDR3aa: CASTPMRVYGYTF
j_gene: TRBJ1-1; v_gene: TRBV4-1; d_gene: TRBD1; abundance: .; CDR3nt: TGCGCCAGCAGACAAGATGTGACAGGGCGAATGAACACTGAAGCTTTCTTT; CDR3aa: CASRQDVTGRMNTEAFF
j_gene: TRBJ2-3; v_gene: TRBV28; d_gene: TRBD1; abundance: .; CDR3nt: TGTGCCAGCAGTTACCAATCCTCCCCCAGGGGGTCTGATACGCAGTATTTT; CDR3aa: CASSYQSSPRGSDTQYF